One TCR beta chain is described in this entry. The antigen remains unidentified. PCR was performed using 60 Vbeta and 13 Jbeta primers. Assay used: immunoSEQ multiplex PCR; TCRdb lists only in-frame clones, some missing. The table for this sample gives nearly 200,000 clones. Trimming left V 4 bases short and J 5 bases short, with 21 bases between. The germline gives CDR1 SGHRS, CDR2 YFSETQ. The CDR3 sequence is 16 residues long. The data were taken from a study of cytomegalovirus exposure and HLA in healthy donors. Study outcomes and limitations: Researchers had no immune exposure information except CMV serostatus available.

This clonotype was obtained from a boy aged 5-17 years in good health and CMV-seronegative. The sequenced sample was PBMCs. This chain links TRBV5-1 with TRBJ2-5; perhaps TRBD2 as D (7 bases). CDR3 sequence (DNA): TGCGCCAGCAGCGGCCGGGGGAGGGGGGTCTCCGAGACCCAGTACTTC. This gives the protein CASSGRGRGVSETQYF. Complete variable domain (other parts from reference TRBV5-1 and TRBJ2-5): KAGVTQTPRYLIKTRGQQVTLSCSPISGHRSVSWYQQTPGQGLQFLFEYFSETQRNKGNFPGRFSGRQFSNSRSEMNVSTLELGDSALYLCASSGRGRGVSETQYFGPGTRLLVL.